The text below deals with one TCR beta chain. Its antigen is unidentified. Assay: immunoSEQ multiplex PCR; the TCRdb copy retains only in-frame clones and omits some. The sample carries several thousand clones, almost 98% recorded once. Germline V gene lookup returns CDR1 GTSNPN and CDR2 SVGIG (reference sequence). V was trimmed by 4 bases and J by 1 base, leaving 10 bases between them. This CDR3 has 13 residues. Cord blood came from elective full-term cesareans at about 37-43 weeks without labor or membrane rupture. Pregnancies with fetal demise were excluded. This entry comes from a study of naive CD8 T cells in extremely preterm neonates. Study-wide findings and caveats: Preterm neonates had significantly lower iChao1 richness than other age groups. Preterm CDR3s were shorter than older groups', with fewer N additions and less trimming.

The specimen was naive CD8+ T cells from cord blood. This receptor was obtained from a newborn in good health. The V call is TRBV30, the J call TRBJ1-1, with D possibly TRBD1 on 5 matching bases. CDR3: CAWNIQENTEAFF. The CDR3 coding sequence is TGTGCCTGGAATATACAGGAGAACACTGAAGCTTTCTTT.